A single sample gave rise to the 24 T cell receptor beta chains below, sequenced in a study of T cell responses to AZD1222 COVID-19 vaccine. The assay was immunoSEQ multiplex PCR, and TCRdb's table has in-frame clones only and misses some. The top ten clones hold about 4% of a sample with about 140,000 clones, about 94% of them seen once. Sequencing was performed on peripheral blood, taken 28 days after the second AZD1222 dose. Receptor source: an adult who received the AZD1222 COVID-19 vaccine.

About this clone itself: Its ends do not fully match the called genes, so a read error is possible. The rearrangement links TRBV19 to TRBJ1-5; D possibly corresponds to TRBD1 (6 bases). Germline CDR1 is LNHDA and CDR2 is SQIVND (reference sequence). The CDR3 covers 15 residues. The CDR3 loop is CTSSSQGSTNQPQHF. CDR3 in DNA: TGTACCAGTAGTTCCCAGGGGTCCACCAATCAGCCCCAGCATTTT.

The CDR3 region is CASSSREYYTEAFF. The CDR3 DNA sequence: TGTGCCAGCAGTAGCAGAGAATATTACACTGAAGCTTTCTTT. The chain links TRBV28 to TRBJ1-1, with D uncertain. This CDR3 has 14 amino acids. CDR1 and CDR2 (germline): MDHEN, SYDVKM. Trimming cost V 5 bases and J 3 bases, with 13 bases left between them.

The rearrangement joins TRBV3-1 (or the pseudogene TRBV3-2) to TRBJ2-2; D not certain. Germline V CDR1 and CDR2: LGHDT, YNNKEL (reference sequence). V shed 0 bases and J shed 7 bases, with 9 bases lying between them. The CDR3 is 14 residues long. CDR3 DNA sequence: TGTGCCAGCAGCCAAGATAGAGCTCTCGGGGAGCTGTTTTTT. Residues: CASSQDRALGELFF.

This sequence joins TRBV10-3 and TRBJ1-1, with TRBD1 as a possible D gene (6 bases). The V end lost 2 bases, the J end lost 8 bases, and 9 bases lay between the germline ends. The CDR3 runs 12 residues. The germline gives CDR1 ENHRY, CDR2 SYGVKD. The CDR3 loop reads CAISEGTKEAFF. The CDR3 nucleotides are TGTGCCATCAGTGAGGGGACAAAGGAAGCTTTCTTT.

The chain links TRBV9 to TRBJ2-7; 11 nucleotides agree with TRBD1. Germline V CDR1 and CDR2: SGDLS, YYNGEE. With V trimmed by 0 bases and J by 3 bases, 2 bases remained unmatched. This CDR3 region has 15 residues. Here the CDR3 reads CASSVGGQGGYEQYF. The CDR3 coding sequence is TGTGCCAGCAGCGTAGGGGGACAGGGGGGCTACGAGCAGTACTTC.

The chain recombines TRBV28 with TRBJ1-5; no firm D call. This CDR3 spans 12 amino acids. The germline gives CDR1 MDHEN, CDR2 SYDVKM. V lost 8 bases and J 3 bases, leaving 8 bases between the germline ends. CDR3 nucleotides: TGTGCCAGCGGCGGCTACAATCAGCCCCAGCATTTT. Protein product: CASGGYNQPQHF.

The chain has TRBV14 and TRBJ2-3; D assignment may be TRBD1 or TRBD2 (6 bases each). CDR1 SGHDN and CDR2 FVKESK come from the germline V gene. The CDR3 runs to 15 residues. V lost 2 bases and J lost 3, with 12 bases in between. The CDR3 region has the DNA TGTGCCAGCAGCCAATTCATAGGGGGGACAGATACGCAGTATTTT. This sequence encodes CASSQFIGGTDTQYF.

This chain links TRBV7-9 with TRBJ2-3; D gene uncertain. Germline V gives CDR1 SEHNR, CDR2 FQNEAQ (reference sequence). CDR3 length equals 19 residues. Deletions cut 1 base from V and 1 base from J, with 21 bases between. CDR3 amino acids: CASSLGAPGLGRRTDTQYF. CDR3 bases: TGTGCCAGCAGCTTAGGGGCTCCTGGGCTAGGACGGCGCACAGATACGCAGTATTTT.

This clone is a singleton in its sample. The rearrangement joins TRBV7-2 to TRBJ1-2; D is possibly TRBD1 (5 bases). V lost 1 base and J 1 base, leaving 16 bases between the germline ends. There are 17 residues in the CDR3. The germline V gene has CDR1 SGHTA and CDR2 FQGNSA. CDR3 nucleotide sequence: TGTGCCAGCAGCTTAGACCCTGGGGGACCGAATAACTATGGCTACACCTTC. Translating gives CASSLDPGGPNNYGYTF.

The CDR3 loop is CASSYGTGSEQYF. DNA of the CDR3: TGTGCCAGCAGTTACGGGACAGGATCCGAGCAGTACTTC. V gene TRBV6-2 or TRBV6-3 combines with J gene TRBJ2-7; TRBD1 matches 8 bases. The length of the CDR3 is 13 residues. Unmatched junction bases numbered 3, after V lost 2 bases and J lost 6 bases. CDR1 is MNHEY, CDR2 SVGEGT, per germline.

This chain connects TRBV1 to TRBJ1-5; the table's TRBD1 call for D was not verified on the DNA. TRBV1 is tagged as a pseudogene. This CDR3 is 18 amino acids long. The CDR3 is CTSSPGGTGGRSNQPQHF. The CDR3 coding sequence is TGCACCAGCAGCCCCGGAGGGACAGGGGGTCGGAGCAATCAGCCCCAGCATTTT.

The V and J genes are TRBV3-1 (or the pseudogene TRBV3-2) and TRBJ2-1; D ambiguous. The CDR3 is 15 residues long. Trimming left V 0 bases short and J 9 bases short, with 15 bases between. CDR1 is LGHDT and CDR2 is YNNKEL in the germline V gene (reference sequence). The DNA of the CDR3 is TGTGCCAGCAGCCAAGATGGTGGCGCCCTGGGTGAGCAGTTCTTC. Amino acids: CASSQDGGALGEQFF.

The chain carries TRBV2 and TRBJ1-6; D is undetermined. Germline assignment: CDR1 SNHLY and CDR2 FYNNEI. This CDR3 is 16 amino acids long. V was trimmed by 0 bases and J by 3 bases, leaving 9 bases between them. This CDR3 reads CASSEASQFYNSPLHF. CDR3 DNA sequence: TGTGCCAGCAGTGAAGCGTCTCAGTTCTATAATTCACCCCTCCACTTT. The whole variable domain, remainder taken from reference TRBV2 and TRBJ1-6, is EPEVTQTPSHQVTQMGQEVILRCVPISNHLYFYWYRQILGQKVEFLVSFYNNEISEKSEIFDDQFSVERPDGSNFTLKIRSTKLEDSAMYFCASSEASQFYNSPLHFGNGTRLTVT.

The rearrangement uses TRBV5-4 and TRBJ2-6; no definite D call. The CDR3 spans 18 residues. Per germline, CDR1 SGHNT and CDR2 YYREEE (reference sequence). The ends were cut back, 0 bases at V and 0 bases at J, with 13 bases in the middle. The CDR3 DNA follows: TGTGCCAGCAGCTTGGTGGTTATGGGTCGCTCTGGGGCCAACGTCCTGACTTTC. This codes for CASSLVVMGRSGANVLTF.

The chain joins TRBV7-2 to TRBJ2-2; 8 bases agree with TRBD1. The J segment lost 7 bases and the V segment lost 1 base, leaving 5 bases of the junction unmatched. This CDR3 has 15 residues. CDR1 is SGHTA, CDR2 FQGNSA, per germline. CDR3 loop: CASSLVPGGGGELFF. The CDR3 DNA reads TGTGCCAGCAGCTTAGTTCCAGGGGGCGGCGGGGAGCTGTTTTTT.

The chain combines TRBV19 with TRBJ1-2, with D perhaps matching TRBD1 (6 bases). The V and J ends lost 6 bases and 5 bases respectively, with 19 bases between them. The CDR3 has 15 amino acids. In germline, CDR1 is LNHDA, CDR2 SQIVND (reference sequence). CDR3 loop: CASSPDRLVFYGYTF. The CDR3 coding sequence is TGTGCCAGTAGCCCAGACAGGCTCGTTTTTTATGGCTACACCTTC. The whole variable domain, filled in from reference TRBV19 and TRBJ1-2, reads DGGITQSPKYLFRKEGQNVTLSCEQNLNHDAMYWYRQDPGQGLRLIYYSQIVNDFQKGDIAEGYSVSREKKESFPLTVTSAQKNPTAFYLCASSPDRLVFYGYTFGSGTRLTVV.

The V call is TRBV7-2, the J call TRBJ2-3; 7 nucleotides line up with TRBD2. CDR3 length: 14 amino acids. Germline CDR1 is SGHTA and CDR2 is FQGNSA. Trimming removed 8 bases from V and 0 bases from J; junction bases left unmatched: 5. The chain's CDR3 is CASGAGISTDTQYF. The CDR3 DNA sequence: TGTGCCAGCGGAGCGGGAATTAGCACAGATACGCAGTATTTT.

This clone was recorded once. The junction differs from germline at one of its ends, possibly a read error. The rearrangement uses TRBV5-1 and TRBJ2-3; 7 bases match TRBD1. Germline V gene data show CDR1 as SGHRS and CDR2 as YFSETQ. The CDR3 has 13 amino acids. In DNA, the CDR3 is TGCGCCAGCAGCAGATCCGGGACAGCAGAGGAAAGTTTT. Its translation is CASSRSGTAEESF.

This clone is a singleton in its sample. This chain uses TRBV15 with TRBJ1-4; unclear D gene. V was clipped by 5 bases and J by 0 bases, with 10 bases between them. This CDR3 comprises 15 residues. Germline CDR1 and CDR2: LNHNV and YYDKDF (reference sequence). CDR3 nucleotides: TGTGCCACCAGCGGGCTTGGGTCAACTAATGAAAAACTGTTTTTT. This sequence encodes CATSGLGSTNEKLFF.

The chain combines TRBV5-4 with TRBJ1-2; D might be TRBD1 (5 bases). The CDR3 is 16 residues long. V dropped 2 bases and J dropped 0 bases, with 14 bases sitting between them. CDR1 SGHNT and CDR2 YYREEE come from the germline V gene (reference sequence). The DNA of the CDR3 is TGTGCCAGCAGCTTTTATGGGGGTTTGACTAACTATGGCTACACCTTC. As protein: CASSFYGGLTNYGYTF.

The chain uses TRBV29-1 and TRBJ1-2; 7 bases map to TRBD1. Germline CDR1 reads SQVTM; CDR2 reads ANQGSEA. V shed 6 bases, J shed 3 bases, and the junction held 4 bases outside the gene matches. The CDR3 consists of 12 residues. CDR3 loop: CSVDRVDYGYTF. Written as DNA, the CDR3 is TGCAGCGTAGACAGGGTCGACTATGGCTACACCTTC. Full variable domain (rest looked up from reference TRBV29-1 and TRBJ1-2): SAVISQKPSRDICQRGTSLTIQCQVDSQVTMMFWYRQQPGQSLTLIATANQGSEATYESGFVIDKFPISRPNLTFSTLTVSNMSPEDSSIYLCSVDRVDYGYTFGSGTRLTVV.

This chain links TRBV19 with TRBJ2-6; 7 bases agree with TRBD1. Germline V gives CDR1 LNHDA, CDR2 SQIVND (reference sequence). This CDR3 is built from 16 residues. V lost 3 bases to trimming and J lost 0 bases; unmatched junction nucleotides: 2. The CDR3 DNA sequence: TGTGCCAGTAGTATGGGACAGTACTCTGGGGCCAACGTCCTGACTTTC. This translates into CASSMGQYSGANVLTF.

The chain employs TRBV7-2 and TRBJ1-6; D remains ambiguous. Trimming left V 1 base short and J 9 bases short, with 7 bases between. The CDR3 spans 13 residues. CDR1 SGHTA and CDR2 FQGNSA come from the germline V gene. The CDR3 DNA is TGTGCCAGCAGCTTAGAGAGGGTTTCACCCCTCCACTTT. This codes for CASSLERVSPLHF.

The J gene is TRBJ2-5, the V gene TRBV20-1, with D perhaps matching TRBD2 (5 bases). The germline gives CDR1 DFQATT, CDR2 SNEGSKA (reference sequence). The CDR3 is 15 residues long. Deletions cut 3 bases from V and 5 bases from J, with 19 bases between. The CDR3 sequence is CSASPKDSVRETQYF. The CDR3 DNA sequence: TGCAGTGCTAGTCCCAAGGATAGCGTGAGGGAGACCCAGTACTTC.